This TCR beta chain is from a study of T cells after posttransplantation cyclophosphamide. Study-level results: TRB overlap between skin or GI tissue T cells and blood was limited.

The naive gate required viable CD3+CD4+ or CD3+CD8+ cells with CCR7+CD45RA+CD45RO-CD95-CD27+CD28+ phenotype. The table came from immunoSEQ multiplex PCR; TCRdb's copy has only in-frame clones and leaves some out. The sample lists approximately 9,800 clones; roughly 98% were seen once. Details on this clone: What it binds is unknown.

This receptor was taken from a man between 45 and 60 years old in good health, CMV-negative, and a related stem cell transplant donor. The source material was naive CD8+ T cells sorted from PBMCs.

CDR3 DNA sequence: TGTGCCTGGAGTGACCTACCGAGGGACTATGGCTACACCTTC. It codes for CAWSDLPRDYGYTF. The rearrangement joins TRBV30 to TRBJ1-2; D call uncertain. The CDR3 sequence is 14 residues long. Trimming removed 1 base from V and 3 bases from J, with 12 bases in between. Germline V lookup: CDR1 GTSNPN, CDR2 SVGIG (reference sequence).